The present T cell receptor beta chain was sequenced within a study of cytomegalovirus exposure and HLA in healthy donors. This CDR3 comprises 17 residues. Per the germline V gene, CDR1 is MGHRA and CDR2 is YSYEKL. Unmatched junction bases numbered 14, after V lost 5 bases and J lost 7 bases. Here immunoSEQ multiplex PCR was the method, and the copy in TCRdb shows in-frame clones only, minus some. In the table there are about 160,000 clones, more than 70% of which are singletons. The donors were part of the validation cohort, which consisted of about 130 subjects and was separate from the first cohort of several hundred subjects.

Sequencing was performed on PBMCs. This receptor was taken from a man aged 25 to 40 in good health and CMV-seropositive. The chain is built from TRBV4-1 and TRBJ1-4, with 9 positions matching TRBD1. CDR3 region: CASSDRGGTGIGEKLFF. The CDR3 DNA sequence: TGCGCCAGCAGCGATCGAGGTGGGACAGGGATCGGTGAAAAACTGTTTTTT.